The following is a T cell receptor beta chain sequence with its context. Its antigen is as yet unknown. CD4+ T cells from unexposed donors were obtained before the COVID-19 pandemic (2011-2018). After more than eight days of culture, CD4+ T cells were isolated. The V and J ends lost 7 bases and 5 bases respectively, with 17 bases between them. CDR1 LNHDA and CDR2 SQIVND come from the germline V gene (reference sequence). CDR3 length: 15 amino acids. The data are from a study of CD4 T cells in relation to SARS-CoV-2 and coronaviruses. Sequencing used immunoSEQ multiplex PCR; TCRdb keeps in-frame clones, though not all of them. The sample carries about 29,000 clones, roughly 76% recorded once.

The specimen was CD4+ T cells from PBMCs, cultured in vitro. The clonotype comes from a human donor in good health. The chain carries TRBV19 and TRBJ2-2; D might be TRBD1 or TRBD2, each matching 5 bases. As DNA, the CDR3 is TGTGCCAGTAACCCCCCAGGGCGGGTGACCGGGGAGCTGTTTTTT. This encodes CASNPPGRVTGELFF.